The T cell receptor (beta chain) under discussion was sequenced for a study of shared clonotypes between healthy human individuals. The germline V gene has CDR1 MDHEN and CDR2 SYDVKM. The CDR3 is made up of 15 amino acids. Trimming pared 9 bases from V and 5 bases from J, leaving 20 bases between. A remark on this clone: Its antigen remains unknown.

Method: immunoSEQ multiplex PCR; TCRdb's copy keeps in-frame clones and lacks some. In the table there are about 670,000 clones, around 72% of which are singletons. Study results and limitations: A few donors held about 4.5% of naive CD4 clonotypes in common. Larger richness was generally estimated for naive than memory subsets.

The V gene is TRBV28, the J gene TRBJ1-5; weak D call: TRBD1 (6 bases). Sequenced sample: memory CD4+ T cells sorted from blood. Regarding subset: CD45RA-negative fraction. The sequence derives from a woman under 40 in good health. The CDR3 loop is CASLTTGGPDQPQHF. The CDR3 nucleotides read TGTGCCAGTCTCACTACCGGGGGGCCGGATCAGCCCCAGCATTTT.